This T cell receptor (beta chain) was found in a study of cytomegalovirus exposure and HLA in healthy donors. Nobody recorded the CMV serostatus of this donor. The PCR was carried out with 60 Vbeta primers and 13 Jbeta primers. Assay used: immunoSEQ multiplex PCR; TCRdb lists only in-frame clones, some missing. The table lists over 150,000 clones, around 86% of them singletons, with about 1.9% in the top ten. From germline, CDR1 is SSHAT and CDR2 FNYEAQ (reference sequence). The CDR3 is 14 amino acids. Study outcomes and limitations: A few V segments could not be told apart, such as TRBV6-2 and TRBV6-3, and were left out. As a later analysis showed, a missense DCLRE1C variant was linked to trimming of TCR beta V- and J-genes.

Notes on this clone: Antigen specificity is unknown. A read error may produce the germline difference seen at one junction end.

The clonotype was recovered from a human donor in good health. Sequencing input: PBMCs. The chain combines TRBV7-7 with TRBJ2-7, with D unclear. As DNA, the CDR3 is TGTGCTAGCAGTCCCCTTTCCAGGCTCAACGAGCAGTACTTC. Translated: CASSPLSRLNEQYF.